Presented here are 30 T cell receptor beta chains from one specimen sequenced in a study of identical twins. Each CDR3 protein gets one entry after TCRdb re-called the 5' RACE reads with MiXCR. The data show about 480,000 distinct CDR3 sequences, over 12% seen once. A further study also used this sample, focusing on yellow fever vaccine responses in identical twins.

The sample comprised CD4+ T cells sorted from blood. Receptor source: a woman aged 18 to 35 in good health.

The chain couples TRBV2 to TRBJ1-4; D gene ambiguous. The CDR3 runs 15 residues. The germline V gene encodes CDR1 SNHLY and CDR2 FYNNEI. V was clipped by 3 bases and J by 0 bases, with 8 bases between them. This CDR3 reads CASSEGLATNEKLFF. CDR3 sequence (DNA): TGTGCCAGCAGTGAGGGATTAGCAACTAATGAAAAACTGTTTTTT.

This clonotype has just one count. CDR3 bases: TGCAGTGCTAGCTTTCCAGGGGGTGTGGGATACGAGCAGTACTTC. Protein sequence: CSASFPGGVGYEQYF. This chain joins TRBV20-1 and TRBJ2-7, with 7 nucleotides matching TRBD1. Germline assignment: CDR1 DFQATT and CDR2 SNEGSKA (reference sequence). The length of the CDR3 is 15 residues. The junction had 12 bases not matched to a gene; V was cut back by 3 bases and J by 4 bases.

This clonotype was recorded a few times. The chain recombines TRBV20-1 with TRBJ2-1; 9 nucleotides align to TRBD2. Germline V gives CDR1 DFQATT, CDR2 SNEGSKA (reference sequence). Trimming at V came to 5 bases and at J to 6 bases, leaving 5 bases not matched to a gene. The CDR3 sequence is 13 residues long. CDR3 sequence reads: CSAAGGRSNEQFF. The DNA for the CDR3 is TGCAGTGCTGCGGGAGGGCGGTCCAATGAGCAGTTCTTC.

V gene TRBV29-1 combines with J gene TRBJ1-1; TRBD1 matches at 7 bases. This CDR3 has 12 amino acids. Per germline, CDR1 SQVTM and CDR2 ANQGSEA. The V segment lost 3 bases and the J segment 4 bases; nucleotides outside the gene matches: 2. As DNA, the CDR3 is TGCAGCGTTGATCCAGGGGGCACTGAAGCTTTCTTT. This translates into CSVDPGGTEAFF.

This chain uses TRBV6-2 or TRBV6-3 with TRBJ2-7, with 10 bases fitting TRBD2. CDR3 length: 14 residues. Per the germline V gene, CDR1 is MNHEY and CDR2 is SVGEGT. Trimming at V came to 6 bases and at J to 4 bases, leaving 6 bases not matched to a gene. This CDR3 is CASRGPSGRYEQYF. As DNA, the CDR3 is TGTGCCAGCAGGGGGCCTAGCGGGAGATACGAGCAGTACTTC.

The rearrangement links TRBV6-2 or TRBV6-3 to TRBJ1-5; the match to TRBD1 covers 7 bases. J gave up 5 bases and V 6 bases, and 13 bases lay outside the gene matches. From germline, CDR1 is MNHEY and CDR2 SVGEGT. The CDR3 extends over 16 amino acids. CDR3 in DNA: TGTGCCAGCAGGAAGGGGAAAGGGGGCGCGGATCAGCCCCAGCATTTT. Translated: CASRKGKGGADQPQHF.

The genes are TRBV6-1 and TRBJ1-6, with 9 bases lining up with TRBD1. CDR3 length: 16 amino acids. Germline CDR1 is MNHNS and CDR2 is SASEGT. Germline trimming cut 3 bases from V and 13 bases from J; bases unmatched to any gene: 13. Written as DNA, the CDR3 is TGTGCCAGCAGTGACGACAGGGGGAGACTCCGTTCGCCCCTCCACTTT. Protein: CASSDDRGRLRSPLHF.

The chain employs TRBV28 and TRBJ1-3; D remains unclear. The V end was cut by 5 bases, the J end by 0 bases, with 8 bases between. The CDR3 totals 14 residues. Looked up from germline, CDR1 is MDHEN and CDR2 is SYDVKM. The chain's CDR3 is CASSPISSGNTIYF. CDR3 DNA: TGTGCCAGCAGTCCAATTAGCTCTGGAAACACCATATATTTT.

This clonotype occurred a few times. The chain has TRBV7-9 and TRBJ2-5; a weak D match, TRBD1 (5 bases). This CDR3 contains 14 residues. Germline lookup yields CDR1 SEHNR and CDR2 FQNEAQ (reference sequence). V lost 2 bases and J 0 bases, leaving 7 bases between the germline ends. The chain's CDR3 is CASSLRRDQETQYF. CDR3 DNA sequence: TGTGCCAGCAGCTTACGCAGGGACCAAGAGACCCAGTACTTC.

Concerning this clonotype itself: One base away lies a much larger clone, so this may be a sequencing read error. CDR3: CASSKHNGTVIYEQYF. The CDR3 bases are TGTGCCAGCAGTAAACACAACGGGACTGTAATCTACGAGCAGTACTTC. The chain couples TRBV12-3 or TRBV12-4 to TRBJ2-7; tentatively, D is TRBD2 (6 bases). The CDR3 extends over 16 amino acids. The V gene lost 5 bases and the J gene lost 3 bases, with 20 bases spanning the gap.

The gene calls are TRBV20-1 and TRBJ2-7; 9 bases agree with TRBD2. In germline, CDR1 is DFQATT, CDR2 SNEGSKA (reference sequence). J lost 3 bases, V lost 3 bases, and 3 bases had no gene match. The CDR3 covers 13 residues. CDR3 residues: CSASSGSHYEQYF. As DNA, the CDR3 is TGCAGTGCTAGTAGCGGGAGCCACTACGAGCAGTACTTC.

This chain uses TRBV10-3 with TRBJ1-5; D is ambiguous. The CDR3 runs to 12 residues. Germline V gene lookup returns CDR1 ENHRY and CDR2 SYGVKD. V shed 4 bases and J shed 6 bases, with 7 bases lying between them. Here the CDR3 DNA reads TGTGCCATCAGTGTCGGTGGTCAGCCCCAGCATTTT. Amino acids: CAISVGGQPQHF.

This clonotype was observed a few times. The chain carries TRBV5-1 and TRBJ2-5; the D call may be TRBD1 or TRBD2 (6 bases each). Trimming pared 3 bases from V and 4 bases from J, leaving 16 bases between. CDR1 SGHRS and CDR2 YFSETQ come from the germline V gene. The CDR3 contains 15 residues. The CDR3 loop reads CASSSPGGSVETQYF. CDR3 bases: TGCGCCAGCAGCTCCCCCGGGGGCTCGGTAGAGACCCAGTACTTC.

The table lists this clonotype with a few counts. The rearrangement joins TRBV7-2 to TRBJ2-2, with D possibly being TRBD1 (5 bases). CDR3 length: 14 amino acids. The germline gives CDR1 SGHTA, CDR2 FQGNSA. Deletions cut 5 bases from V and 4 bases from J, with 11 bases between. CDR3 coding DNA: TGTGCCAGCAGCCTCGCCAGGGCCACCGGGGAGCTGTTTTTT. Its protein product is CASSLARATGELFF.

The chain recombines TRBV3-1 with TRBJ2-1; the match to TRBD1 covers 10 bases. The CDR3 spans 13 residues. J lost 15 bases, V lost 3 bases, and 8 bases had no gene match. Germline CDR1 LGHDT, CDR2 YNNKEL (reference sequence). CDR3 loop: CASSQADRGPRFF. The CDR3, as DNA: TGTGCCAGCAGCCAGGCCGACAGGGGGCCTAGGTTCTTC.

This clonotype was seen a handful of times. V gene TRBV7-2 combines with J gene TRBJ2-1; TRBD2 aligns across 11 bases. CDR3 length: 17 amino acids. V lost 2 bases and J lost 3; bases outside the gene matches: 6. Germline V CDR1 and CDR2: SGHTA, FQGNSA. The CDR3 DNA sequence: TGTGCCAGCAGCTTAACCCTCGGGACTAGCGGCTACAATGAGCAGTTCTTC. This sequence encodes CASSLTLGTSGYNEQFF. Complete variable domain (other parts from reference TRBV7-2 and TRBJ2-1): GAGVSQSPSNKVTEKGKDVELRCDPISGHTALYWYRQSLGQGLEFLIYFQGNSAPDKSGLPSDRFSAERTGGSVSTLTIQRTQQEDSAVYLCASSLTLGTSGYNEQFFGPGTRLTVL.

This clonotype was recorded once. The chain recombines TRBV6-2 or TRBV6-3 with TRBJ2-7, with a tentative D call TRBD1 (6 bases). The CDR3 is made up of 15 amino acids. Per germline, CDR1 MNHEY and CDR2 SVGEGT. The V gene lost 6 bases and the J gene lost 7 bases, with 22 bases spanning the gap. CDR3 amino acids: CASRPQTGGASEQYF. CDR3 in DNA: TGTGCCAGCAGGCCCCAGACAGGAGGTGCGTCGGAGCAGTACTTC.

This clonotype was observed at least ten times. The chain employs TRBV3-1 and TRBJ2-5; TRBD2 agrees at 12 bases. The germline gives CDR1 LGHDT, CDR2 YNNKEL (reference sequence). The CDR3 sequence is 16 residues long. V lost 3 bases, J lost 1 base, and 3 bases stayed unmatched. CDR3 sequence reads: CASSQSTSGGQETQYF. Here the CDR3 DNA reads TGTGCCAGCAGCCAGTCGACTAGCGGGGGCCAAGAGACCCAGTACTTC.

V and J are TRBV7-2 and TRBJ1-4, with D unresolved. Trimming pared 1 base from V and 5 bases from J, leaving 5 bases between. The CDR3 totals 13 residues. Germline V gene lookup returns CDR1 SGHTA and CDR2 FQGNSA. The CDR3 sequence: CASSLERNEKLFF. CDR3 nucleotide sequence: TGTGCCAGCAGCTTAGAGCGCAATGAAAAACTGTTTTTT. The entire variable domain, with the rest obtained from reference TRBV7-2 and TRBJ1-4, is as follows: GAGVSQSPSNKVTEKGKDVELRCDPISGHTALYWYRQSLGQGLEFLIYFQGNSAPDKSGLPSDRFSAERTGGSVSTLTIQRTQQEDSAVYLCASSLERNEKLFFGSGTQLSVL.

CDR3 loop: CSARDPRGLSEGQYF. Written as DNA, the CDR3 is TGCAGTGCTAGAGACCCCAGGGGACTCTCAGAGGGGCAGTATTTT. The rearrangement joins TRBV20-1 to TRBJ2-3; D possibly uses TRBD1 or TRBD2 (6 bases each). Per the germline V gene, CDR1 is DFQATT and CDR2 is SNEGSKA (reference sequence). The CDR3 has 15 amino acids. The V gene lost 0 bases and the J gene lost 11 bases, with 21 bases spanning the gap.

The V gene is TRBV24-1, the J gene TRBJ2-2, with 10 bases fitting TRBD1. The trim removed 3 bases at V and 3 bases at J, leaving 3 bases unmatched. Germline values: CDR1 KGHDR, CDR2 SFDVKD. This CDR3 spans 16 amino acids. CDR3 region: CATSDAGTGDTGELFF. In nucleotides, the CDR3 is TGTGCCACCAGTGATGCCGGGACAGGGGACACCGGGGAGCTGTTTTTT.

V usage is TRBV6-2 or TRBV6-3 and J usage is TRBJ2-1; tentatively, D is TRBD1 or TRBD2 (5 bases each). Trimming removed 6 bases from V and 4 bases from J, with 13 bases in between. Germline V gene lookup returns CDR1 MNHEY and CDR2 SVGEGT. This CDR3 has 14 amino acids. The CDR3 nucleotides read TGTGCCAGCAGAACAGGAGGTTGGTACAATGAGCAGTTCTTC. Its translation: CASRTGGWYNEQFF.

There are a few counts of this clonotype. V and J are TRBV6-5 and TRBJ1-2; TRBD1 is a possible D gene (6 bases). V lost 6 bases to trimming and J lost 6 bases, with 11 bases between them. This CDR3 is 12 amino acids long. Germline V lookup: CDR1 MNHEY, CDR2 SVGAGI. CDR3 loop: CASSTRGDGYTF. CDR3 DNA: TGTGCCAGCAGCACGAGGGGGGATGGCTACACCTTC.

This clonotype was observed a few times. The V and J genes are TRBV6-1 and TRBJ2-1; 8 bases fit TRBD2. Looked up from germline, CDR1 is MNHNS and CDR2 is SASEGT. The CDR3 has 15 amino acids. Trimming cost V 5 bases and J 4 bases; bases outside gene matches: 7. In DNA form, the CDR3 reads TGTGCCAGCAGTACGACTAGCGCCTCTTACAATGAGCAGTTCTTC. Translation: CASSTTSASYNEQFF.

This clonotype was seen at least ten times. The chain couples TRBV12-3 or TRBV12-4 to TRBJ1-1, with TRBD1 identical over 7 bases. Losses at the gene ends were 10 bases for V and 2 bases for J; bases not matched to a gene: 7. CDR3 length equals 13 residues. CDR3 loop: CATKGQSNTEAFF. CDR3 nucleotide sequence: TGTGCCACCAAGGGACAGTCAAACACTGAAGCTTTCTTT.

The chain has TRBV4-3 and TRBJ2-3; 9 bases agree with TRBD1. The CDR3 length is 18 residues. Germline V gene lookup returns CDR1 LGHNA and CDR2 YSLEER. The V and J ends lost 2 bases and 0 bases, in that order; junction bases with no gene match: 9. CDR3 loop: CASSQNWLGQGSTDTQYF. CDR3 sequence (DNA): TGCGCCAGCAGCCAAAATTGGTTAGGACAGGGGAGCACAGATACGCAGTATTTT.

This clonotype has more than one count but fewer than ten. In DNA, the CDR3 is TGTGCCAGCAGTCATAGGACAGGGGGTCAGCCCCAGCATTTT. Protein: CASSHRTGGQPQHF. This chain joins TRBV12-3 or TRBV12-4 and TRBJ1-5, with 10 bases matching TRBD1. This CDR3 is 14 amino acids long. V was pared by 5 bases and J by 6 bases, with 4 bases of the junction left unmatched.

This clonotype was counted between two and nine times. The chain is built from TRBV20-1 and TRBJ2-7; unclear D gene. The CDR3 covers 11 residues. From germline, CDR1 is DFQATT and CDR2 SNEGSKA (reference sequence). Between the trimmed V and J ends, which lost 5 bases and 0 bases, there was a span of 5 bases. CDR3 amino acids: CSAPDSYEQYF. The CDR3 nucleotides are TGCAGTGCTCCGGACTCCTACGAGCAGTACTTC.

This rearrangement joins TRBV27 to TRBJ2-1, with D unresolved. There are 14 residues in the CDR3. V was shortened by 7 bases and J by 2 bases, with 12 bases between the two germline ends. Germline V gives CDR1 MNHEY, CDR2 SMNVEV (reference sequence). The CDR3 loop is CASKLRGTYNEQFF. The CDR3 region has the DNA TGTGCCAGCAAGTTAAGAGGAACCTACAATGAGCAGTTCTTC.

In this sample, this clonotype turned up a few times. J is TRBJ2-1 and V is TRBV11-2, with TRBD2 identical over 8 bases. V shed 1 base and J 10 bases; nucleotides not matched to a gene: 3. Germline V gives CDR1 SGHAT, CDR2 FQNNGV. There are 13 residues in the CDR3. CDR3 sequence: CASSLGAGGEQFF. Written as DNA, the CDR3 is TGTGCCAGCAGCTTAGGTGCGGGGGGAGAGCAGTTCTTC. The variable domain in full, with the rest retrieved from reference TRBV11-2 and TRBJ2-1, is EAGVAQSPRYKIIEKRQSVAFWCNPISGHATLYWYQQILGQGPKLLIQFQNNGVVDDSQLPKDRFSAERLKGVDSTLKIQPAKLEDSAVYLCASSLGAGGEQFFGPGTRLTVL.